The 3 T cell receptor beta chains given below trace back to one sample, sequenced in a study of blood T cell repertoires in COVID-19. Assay: immunoSEQ multiplex PCR; the TCRdb copy retains only in-frame clones and omits some. This sample has some 250,000 clones, with 80% to 85% found just once. What was sequenced was peripheral blood. The receptor set was obtained from a man over 45 with active or convalescent COVID-19.

There are a few counts of this clone. CDR3 coding DNA: TGTGCCAGCAGCTCGGGACAGGGGCATCTCGAGGGGACCCAGTACTTC. This gives the protein CASSSGQGHLEGTQYF. The chain is built from TRBV5-4 and TRBJ2-5; TRBD1 matches 10 bases. The germline gives CDR1 SGHNT, CDR2 YYREEE (reference sequence). The trim removed 3 bases at V and 7 bases at J, leaving 12 bases unmatched. The CDR3 is 16 residues long.

V is TRBV6-2 or TRBV6-3 and J is TRBJ2-6, with TRBD1 matching over 7 bases. Trimming took 2 bases from V and 0 from J; bases not matched to a gene: 13. The CDR3 has 20 residues. CDR1 MNHEY and CDR2 SVGEGT come from the germline V gene. For the CDR3, the DNA is TGTGCCAGCAGTTACAAATCCGGACAGGTAAGACCCTCTGGGGCCAACGTCCTGACTTTC. As protein: CASSYKSGQVRPSGANVLTF.

The chain recombines TRBV28 with TRBJ2-5; possibly TRBD2 for D (5 bases). The V gene's germline CDR1 is MDHEN and CDR2 SYDVKM. The CDR3 runs 10 residues. V was shortened by 10 bases and J by 4 bases, with 7 bases between the two germline ends. The CDR3 loop is CATGRETQYF. The CDR3 nucleotides are TGTGCCACGGGAAGAGAGACCCAGTACTTC. The entire variable domain, with the rest obtained from reference TRBV28 and TRBJ2-5, is as follows: DVKVTQSSRYLVKRTGEKVFLECVQDMDHENMFWYRQDPGLGLRLIYFSYDVKMKEKGDIPEGYSVSREKKERFSLILESASTNQTSMYLCATGRETQYFGPGTRLLVL.